The rows below give T cell receptor beta chains drawn from one sample of a study of neurological immune-mediated disorders. TCRdb recomputed calls from the 5' RACE reads with MiXCR, one row per CDR3 protein. The sample lists about 70,000 distinct CDR3 sequences; roughly 3% were seen once. Sequencing was performed on PBMCs. Receptors originate from a woman between 45 and 65 years old with multiple sclerosis. Each CDR3 is given with its conserved first and last residue. A D gene is named only where the DNA matches it firmly. Rows give clone size only sometimes, using once, few, many, or a class for an expanded clone.

j_call clone_size cdr3_length v_call d_call cdr3_aa cdr3_nt
TRBJ2-7 many 16 TRBV4-3 NA CASSQVRNMGAYEQYF TGCGCCAGCAGCCAAGTCCGCAACATGGGCGCCTACGAGCAGTACTTC
TRBJ1-1 NA 14 TRBV5-1 NA CASRYGPSNTEAFF TGCGCCAGCAGATACGGACCCTCGAACACTGAAGCTTTCTTT
TRBJ2-3 many 16 TRBV20-1 NA CSARGPGSAFTDTQYF TGCAGTGCTAGAGGTCCTGGTAGCGCCTTCACAGATACGCAGTATTTT
TRBJ1-5 many 18 TRBV5-5 TRBD1 CASSPAGTVLYSNQPQHF TGTGCCAGCAGCCCGGCGGGGACAGTTCTTTATAGCAATCAGCCCCAGCATTTT
TRBJ2-3 many 14 TRBV5-1 TRBD2 CASSSIAGTDTQYF TGCGCCAGCAGCTCCATAGCGGGGACAGATACGCAGTATTTT
TRBJ1-2 many 12 TRBV18 NA CASSPEDYGYTF TGTGCCAGCTCACCAGAGGACTATGGCTACACCTTC
TRBJ1-2 many 13 TRBV14 NA CASSLLGRDGYTF TGTGCCAGCAGCCTGTTAGGACGTGATGGCTACACCTTC
TRBJ2-2 NA 15 TRBV7-6 NA CASSLVTGNTGELFF TGTGCCAGCAGCTTAGTAACGGGGAACACCGGGGAGCTGTTTTTT
TRBJ2-1 many 17 TRBV20-1 TRBD2 CSASASGGAWVLNEQFF TGCAGTGCTAGCGCTAGCGGGGGGGCCTGGGTTTTAAATGAGCAGTTCTTC
TRBJ1-6 many 13 TRBV20-1 NA CSARVTGNSPLHF TGCAGTGCTAGAGTGACCGGTAATTCACCCCTCCACTTT
TRBJ2-3 many 15 TRBV12-3/TRBV12-4 TRBD2 CASSFSGMDKDTQYF TGTGCCAGCAGTTTTAGCGGGATGGATAAAGATACGCAGTATTTT
TRBJ1-2 many 13 TRBV18 NA CASSPPFNYGYTF TGTGCCAGCTCACCACCTTTTAACTATGGCTACACCTTC
TRBJ2-1 many 14 TRBV29-1 NA CSVAGVAFHNEQFF TGCAGCGTTGCTGGGGTAGCGTTTCACAATGAGCAGTTCTTC
TRBJ1-5 many 14 TRBV6-6 NA CASSYSGKNQPQHF TGTGCCAGCAGTTACTCTGGAAAGAATCAGCCCCAGCATTTT
TRBJ2-3 many 11 TRBV28 NA CASSSPTHPDF TGTGCCAGCAGTTCCCCCACCCACCCGGATTTT
TRBJ2-2 many 14 TRBV5-5 TRBD1 CASSLTGVVGELFF TGTGCCAGCAGTTTAACAGGGGTTGTAGGGGAGCTGTTTTTT
TRBJ1-1 many 13 TRBV6-5 NA CASSPHWNTEAFF TGTGCCAGCAGTCCTCACTGGAACACTGAAGCTTTCTTT
TRBJ1-4 many 15 TRBV9 NA CASSAGDTLREKLFF TGTGCCAGCAGCGCTGGGGATACGTTGCGTGAAAAACTGTTTTTT
TRBJ2-1 many 16 TRBV3-1 NA CASSHPFQDSDNEQFF TGTGCCAGCAGCCATCCTTTCCAGGACTCGGACAATGAGCAGTTCTTC
TRBJ2-5 many 15 TRBV7-2 TRBD2 CASSVRTSWQETQYF TGTGCCAGCAGCGTCCGGACTAGTTGGCAAGAGACCCAGTACTTC
TRBJ1-6 many 13 TRBV6-2/TRBV6-3 NA CASSSTGSSPLHF TGTGCCAGCAGTTCCACAGGGAGCTCACCCCTCCACTTT
TRBJ2-1 many 14 TRBV10-3 TRBD2 CAISGAGGSNEQFF TGTGCCATCTCAGGAGCGGGAGGGAGCAATGAGCAGTTCTTC
TRBJ2-1 many 14 TRBV29-1 NA CSVLGGSSYNEQFF TGCAGCGTTCTAGGCGGAAGCTCCTACAATGAGCAGTTCTTC
TRBJ2-1 many 14 TRBV5-1 TRBD2 CASSLLGGAREQFF TGCGCCAGCAGCCTGCTCGGGGGGGCACGGGAGCAGTTCTTC
TRBJ1-4 many 14 TRBV18 NA CASSPRDLREKLFF TGTGCCAGCTCACCACGGGACCTGCGCGAAAAACTGTTTTTT
TRBJ1-2 many 17 TRBV7-2 TRBD1 CASSFRQGALIDYGYTF TGTGCCAGCAGCTTCAGACAGGGGGCACTGATAGACTATGGCTACACCTTC
TRBJ2-3 many 17 TRBV5-1 NA CASSLNPPGLSTDTQYF TGCGCCAGCAGCTTAAACCCTCCGGGACTGAGTACAGATACGCAGTATTTT
TRBJ2-3 many 15 TRBV20-1 TRBD2 CSADDPSGRTDTQYF TGCAGTGCTGACGACCCTAGCGGGAGAACAGATACGCAGTATTTT
TRBJ2-1 many 15 TRBV5-1 TRBD2 CASSRAGGPKNEQFF TGCGCCAGCAGCCGAGCGGGAGGGCCTAAAAATGAGCAGTTCTTC
TRBJ2-3 many 13 TRBV12-3/TRBV12-4 NA CASSFGSADTQYF TGTGCCAGCAGTTTCGGGTCCGCAGATACGCAGTATTTT
TRBJ1-5 many 13 TRBV20-1 NA CSARGGNNQPQHF TGCAGCGCACGAGGGGGAAACAATCAGCCCCAGCATTTT
TRBJ1-6 many 14 TRBV27 NA CASSLAGINSPLHF TGTGCCAGCAGTTTGGCAGGAATTAATTCACCCCTCCACTTT
TRBJ2-2 many 16 TRBV20-1 TRBD2 CSARGGSGGRSGELFF TGCAGTGCTAGGGGAGGCAGCGGGGGGCGTAGCGGGGAGCTGTTTTTT
TRBJ1-1 many 13 TRBV28 NA CASSLLPKRGAFF TGTGCCAGCAGTTTACTTCCAAAAAGGGGAGCTTTCTTT
TRBJ1-6 many 12 TRBV12-3/TRBV12-4 NA CASRWGNSPLHF TGTGCCAGCAGATGGGGGAATTCACCCCTCCACTTT
TRBJ2-4 many 15 TRBV5-1 NA CASSLDQGFKNIQYF TGCGCCAGCAGCTTGGATCAGGGATTTAAAAACATTCAGTACTTC
TRBJ2-1 many 13 TRBV5-1 NA CASSLSGFDEQFF TGCGCCAGCAGCTTGTCGGGCTTCGATGAGCAGTTCTTC
TRBJ2-1 many 19 TRBV5-1 TRBD1 CASSTGGQVFQGYYNEQFF TGCGCCAGCAGCACAGGGGGACAGGTCTTTCAGGGGTACTACAATGAGCAGTTCTTC
TRBJ2-2 many 17 TRBV20-1 TRBD2 CSARSPIGLANTGELFF TGCAGTGCTAGATCCCCCATTGGACTAGCGAACACCGGGGAGCTGTTTTTT
TRBJ2-5 many 16 TRBV3-1 TRBD2 CASSHLAGGPQETQYF TGTGCCAGCAGCCATCTAGCGGGAGGGCCTCAAGAGACCCAGTACTTC
TRBJ2-3 many 13 TRBV7-2 NA CASSFPGTGTQYF TGTGCCAGCAGCTTCCCCGGGACGGGTACGCAGTATTTT
TRBJ2-7 many 16 TRBV7-2 TRBD2 CASSRSSGTVSYEQYF TGTGCCAGCAGCCGGAGTAGCGGGACGGTTTCCTACGAGCAGTACTTC
TRBJ2-5 many 13 TRBV29-1 NA CSAILSELETQYF TGCAGCGCCATCTTATCCGAGCTGGAGACCCAGTACTTC
TRBJ2-1 many 13 TRBV7-2 NA CASSGRPSNEQFF TGTGCCAGCAGCGGGAGGCCCAGCAATGAGCAGTTCTTC
TRBJ2-6 many 16 TRBV7-9 NA CASSLRTISGANVLTF TGTGCCAGCAGCTTACGGACAATCTCTGGGGCCAACGTCCTGACTTTC
TRBJ1-6 many 14 TRBV12-3/TRBV12-4 NA CASRSSSYNSPLHF TGTGCCAGCAGATCCAGCTCCTATAATTCACCCCTCCACTTT
TRBJ2-5 many 14 TRBV20-1 TRBD2 CSAPLAGGLETQYF TGCAGTGCCCCACTAGCGGGGGGGTTGGAGACCCAGTACTTC
TRBJ2-7 many 15 TRBV5-1 TRBD1 CASSLGQRPPREQYF TGCGCCAGCAGCCTGGGACAGAGGCCACCTCGCGAGCAGTACTTC
TRBJ1-1 many 14 TRBV20-1 TRBD1 CSVLQGDLNTEAFF TGCAGTGTTTTACAGGGGGACTTGAACACTGAAGCTTTCTTT
TRBJ1-2 many 15 TRBV7-2 TRBD1 CASSLEGGQPYGYTF TGTGCCAGCAGCTTAGAAGGGGGCCAGCCCTATGGCTACACCTTC
TRBJ2-5 many 12 TRBV6-6 NA CASSYKQETQYF TGTGCCAGCAGTTACAAGCAAGAGACCCAGTACTTC
TRBJ1-1 many 14 TRBV15 NA CATKRGMVNTEAFF TGTGCCACCAAAAGGGGAATGGTGAACACTGAAGCTTTCTTT
TRBJ2-5 many 16 TRBV27 TRBD1 CASSLSGQGGRGTQYF TGTGCCAGCAGTTTATCGGGACAGGGGGGAAGAGGGACCCAGTACTTC
TRBJ1-2 many 14 TRBV10-3 NA CAISGERSNYGYTF TGTGCCATCAGTGGGGAGAGATCTAACTATGGCTACACCTTC
TRBJ1-5 NA 14 TRBV20-1 NA CSAREWVSNQPQHF TGCAGTGCTAGAGAATGGGTTAGCAATCAGCCCCAGCATTTT